This is a list of T cell receptor beta chains from one sample in a study of T-cell reconstitution after alpha-beta-depleted transplantation in children. One entry per CDR3 protein, called by TCRdb with MiXCR from the PCR reads. The table shows around 600,000 distinct CDR3 sequences, with approximately 15% occurring only once. Sequenced here: PBMCs from the stem cell graft donor, sampled from the stem cell graft. These receptors all come from a human donor who donated a stem cell graft to a child with acute myeloid leukemia. CDR3s include the opening cysteine and the closing phenylalanine or tryptophan. A D gene is named only where the DNA matches it firmly. Some rows mark clone size as missing; the rest say once, few, many or name a class of expanded clone.

v_call,d_call,j_call,clone_size,cdr3_nt,cdr3_aa
TRBV6-1,TRBD1,TRBJ1-3,many,TGTGCCAGCAGTGGGGACAGAGGAGCTGGAAACACCATATATTTT,CASSGDRGAGNTIYF
TRBV4-1,NA,TRBJ1-2,NA,TGCGCCAGCAGCCAAGTCGTCGACGTCTATGGCTACACCTTC,CASSQVVDVYGYTF
TRBV5-1,TRBD1,TRBJ1-2,few,TGCGCCAGCAGCACCACAGGGGAAAACTATGGCTACACCTTC,CASSTTGENYGYTF
TRBV28,NA,TRBJ1-1,NA,TGTGCCAGCAGTTGGGTCCTACCTCTCGACACTGAAGCTTTCTTT,CASSWVLPLDTEAFF
TRBV7-2,NA,TRBJ2-2,many,TGTGCCAGCAGTCCCCGGGCTACCGGGGAGCTGTTTTTT,CASSPRATGELFF
TRBV5-1,NA,TRBJ2-3,many,TGTGCCAGCAGCTTGACAGATACGCAGTATTTT,CASSLTDTQYF
TRBV6-5,NA,TRBJ1-5,NA,TGTGCCAGCAGTTACTCAGGGCGGGCGGACAGTGGCAATCAGCCCCAGCATTTT,CASSYSGRADSGNQPQHF
TRBV29-1,NA,TRBJ1-2,few,TGCAGCGTTGGAAAACCGATCCACTATGGCTACACCTTC,CSVGKPIHYGYTF
TRBV12-3/TRBV12-4,TRBD1,TRBJ1-2,few,TGTGCCAGTGACGGAGGGACAGGCGCCCCTAACTATGGCTACACCTTC,CASDGGTGAPNYGYTF
TRBV6-5,NA,TRBJ2-6,many,TGTGCCAGTCGGGAGTCTGGGGCCAACGTCCTGACTTTC,CASRESGANVLTF
TRBV6-5,NA,TRBJ1-5,many,TGTGCCAGCAGTTACACCGCAAATCAGCCCCAGCATTTT,CASSYTANQPQHF
TRBV7-3,NA,TRBJ2-1,NA,TGTGCCAGCAGCTTAAGTGGGCCTAACAATGAGCAGTTCTTC,CASSLSGPNNEQFF
TRBV5-5,NA,TRBJ2-5,few,TGTGCCAGCATCCGGACCCAAGGGGAGACCCAGTACTTC,CASIRTQGETQYF
TRBV3-1,NA,TRBJ2-5,few,TGTGCCAGCAGCCAGGGGAACCAAGAGACCCAGTACTTC,CASSQGNQETQYF
TRBV5-1,TRBD1,TRBJ1-6,NA,TGCGCCAGCAGCCGGACAGGAGACGATTCACCCCTCCACTTT,CASSRTGDDSPLHF
TRBV27,TRBD2,TRBJ2-3,NA,TGTGCCAGCAGTCTAGCGGGGGCAAACACAGATACGCAGTATTTT,CASSLAGANTDTQYF
TRBV20-1,NA,TRBJ2-1,many,TGCAGTGCTATTACGTATCGAGGCGACAATGAGCAGTTCTTC,CSAITYRGDNEQFF
TRBV5-6,NA,TRBJ1-5,many,TGTGCCAGCAGCTTTGGCTCAAGCGACGGTTATCAGCCCCAGCATTTT,CASSFGSSDGYQPQHF
TRBV6-1,NA,TRBJ2-1,many,TGTGCCAGCAAACGGGAAGGGCAGAGCTCCTACAATGAGCAGTTCTTC,CASKREGQSSYNEQFF
TRBV12-3/TRBV12-4,NA,TRBJ1-2,few,TGTGCCAGCAGTTTAGCAGGGGAAGCCTATGGCTACACCTTC,CASSLAGEAYGYTF
TRBV7-2,NA,TRBJ1-2,many,TGTGCCAGCAGCGAAGGGCCTAACTATGGCTACACCTTC,CASSEGPNYGYTF
TRBV29-1,NA,TRBJ2-1,many,TGCAGCGTTGGGGACGACAGCCTAAGCTCCTACAATGAGCAGTTCTTC,CSVGDDSLSSYNEQFF
TRBV7-3,TRBD1,TRBJ2-5,few,TGTGCCAGCAGCTTAAACAGGGGGGATGAGACCCAGTACTTC,CASSLNRGDETQYF
TRBV10-3,TRBD2,TRBJ2-1,many,TGTGCCATCACTCCGACTAGCGGGGTCGGTACTGAGCAGTTCTTC,CAITPTSGVGTEQFF
TRBV29-1,NA,TRBJ2-1,many,TGCAGCGTTGAAAACCGGGATTGGAACCCTAATGAGCAGTTCTTC,CSVENRDWNPNEQFF
TRBV12-3/TRBV12-4,TRBD1,TRBJ1-5,few,TGTGCCAGCAAGAAGACAGGGGGCCATCAGCCCCAGCATTTT,CASKKTGGHQPQHF
TRBV7-8,NA,TRBJ2-1,few,TGTGCCAGCAGCACCCCCCGCTCCTACAATGAGCAGTTCTTC,CASSTPRSYNEQFF
TRBV5-1,TRBD1,TRBJ1-2,many,TGCGCCAGCAGCCCGCAGGGACAGAACTATGGCTACACCTTC,CASSPQGQNYGYTF
TRBV20-1,NA,TRBJ1-1,many,TGCAGTGCCTATGGGCCTCTGAACACTGAAGCTTTCTTT,CSAYGPLNTEAFF
TRBV20-1,NA,TRBJ1-1,many,TGCAGTGCTAGGGTTGGGAAGGGTGAAGCTTTCTTT,CSARVGKGEAFF
TRBV4-3,NA,TRBJ2-7,many,TGCGCCAGCAGCCAAGATACCGGTCCTCCCTACGAGCAGTACTTC,CASSQDTGPPYEQYF
TRBV9,TRBD1,TRBJ2-7,many,TGTGCCAGCAGCGCTCAGCCTTGGACAGGGCCCTCCTACGAGCAGTACTTC,CASSAQPWTGPSYEQYF
TRBV9,NA,TRBJ2-3,few,TGTGCCAGCAGCTCTAGTGGGGGGCGCACAGATACGCAGTATTTT,CASSSSGGRTDTQYF
TRBV5-6,TRBD1,TRBJ1-1,NA,TGTGCCAGCACGAAGACAGGGGGCCAGGACACTGAAGCTTTCTTT,CASTKTGGQDTEAFF
TRBV20-1,NA,TRBJ1-1,many,TGCAGTGCTCCACACCGGGGTTCTACTGAAGCTTTCTTT,CSAPHRGSTEAFF
TRBV29-1,TRBD1,TRBJ2-1,NA,TGCAGCGTTGAGGGGACAGGGTCTTCAAACAATGAGCAGTTCTTC,CSVEGTGSSNNEQFF
TRBV4-3,TRBD2,TRBJ2-1,NA,TGCGCCAGCAGCCAAGAACCTAGCGGATACAATGAGCAGTTCTTC,CASSQEPSGYNEQFF
TRBV12-3/TRBV12-4,TRBD1,TRBJ2-5,many,TGTGCCAGCAGCTTGGCAGGGGGCAGGGAGACCCAGTACTTC,CASSLAGGRETQYF
TRBV5-1,NA,TRBJ1-1,NA,TGCGCCAGCAGCACGATTCAAGGAGGGAAGGACAGTTTGAACACTGAAGCTTTCTTT,CASSTIQGGKDSLNTEAFF
TRBV4-1,NA,TRBJ1-4,NA,TGCGCCAGCAGGGCGACAGCTTATAATGAAAAACTGTTTTTT,CASRATAYNEKLFF
TRBV7-9,TRBD1,TRBJ2-3,NA,TGTGCCAGCAGCTTCGACAGGGCCTCTCTTACAGATACGCAGTATTTT,CASSFDRASLTDTQYF
TRBV12-3/TRBV12-4,NA,TRBJ1-2,many,TGTGCCAGCAGTTTACAGGCGCTCTATGGCTACACCTTC,CASSLQALYGYTF
TRBV29-1,NA,TRBJ2-3,many,TGCAGCGTTGAGATCGGCGGCACAGATACGCAGTATTTT,CSVEIGGTDTQYF
TRBV10-3,TRBD1,TRBJ2-5,few,TGTGCCATCAGTGTTGCACAGGGGGACCTCCAAGAGACCCAGTACTTC,CAISVAQGDLQETQYF
TRBV20-1,NA,TRBJ1-4,many,TGCAGTGCCCCTTGGGGGGCGAGAGAAAAACTGTTTTTT,CSAPWGAREKLFF
TRBV20-1,NA,TRBJ1-5,few,TGCAGTGCTAGCCCTAGGGGCAGTAGCAATCAGCCCCAGCATTTT,CSASPRGSSNQPQHF
TRBV29-1,NA,TRBJ2-1,few,TGCAGCGTTGATAGGGGGGGGACCTCCTACAATGAGCAGTTCTTC,CSVDRGGTSYNEQFF
TRBV12-3/TRBV12-4,TRBD1,TRBJ1-5,NA,TGTGCCGGCTCGACAGGGCACCAGCCCCAGCATTTT,CAGSTGHQPQHF
TRBV20-1,TRBD2,TRBJ2-7,many,TGCAGTGCTAGCCGGACTAGCGGTACCTACGAGCAGTACTTC,CSASRTSGTYEQYF